This T cell receptor (beta chain) was found in a study of cytomegalovirus exposure and HLA in healthy donors. Primers included in the PCR were 60 Vbeta and 13 Jbeta primers. Profiled with immunoSEQ multiplex PCR; TCRdb holds only in-frame clones, not every one. The table has more than 95,000 clones, approximately 10% seen once. This clone was picked up a small number of times. At one boundary the junction diverges from the germline segment, which might be a read error. The sequence was obtained from a woman between 18 and 30 years old in good health and CMV-seropositive. Sequenced sample: PBMCs.

The CDR3 is CASSLSIGTRGNF. DNA for the CDR3: TGTGCCAGCAGCTTATCTATCGGGACTAGAGGTAACTTT. This chain uses TRBV7-9 with TRBJ2-3, with TRBD2 matching 8 bases. Germline V gene lookup returns CDR1 SEHNR and CDR2 FQNEAQ (reference sequence). This CDR3 spans 13 amino acids.